This TCR beta chain was identified during a study of blood T cell repertoires in COVID-19. Study background: The origin of the acute and convalescent COVID-19 samples was the United States, Italy and Spain. PBMCs, B-cell-depleted T cells, or T cells provided the cDNA or gDNA that made up the material.

CDR1 and CDR2 (germline): GTSNPN, SVGIG (reference sequence). The CDR3 extends over 13 amino acids. V lost 4 bases to trimming and J lost 4 bases, with 11 bases between them. Per the authors' pipeline: For nucleated cells, counts were estimated from reference gene primer amplification. Generated by immunoSEQ multiplex PCR, the TCRdb table keeps only in-frame clones and is missing some. V, J and clone size were drawn from that table, and D and trimming were deduced from the DNA. The table has 15,000 or so clones, over 70% seen once. The rearrangement joins TRBV30 to TRBJ1-5; a weak D match, TRBD1 (5 bases). The receptor was isolated from a man in his 60s with acute or convalescent COVID-19. Material: peripheral blood. The CDR3 DNA reads TGTGCCTGGAATAGGGGCACGAATCAGCCCCAGCATTTT. Amino acid sequence: CAWNRGTNQPQHF.